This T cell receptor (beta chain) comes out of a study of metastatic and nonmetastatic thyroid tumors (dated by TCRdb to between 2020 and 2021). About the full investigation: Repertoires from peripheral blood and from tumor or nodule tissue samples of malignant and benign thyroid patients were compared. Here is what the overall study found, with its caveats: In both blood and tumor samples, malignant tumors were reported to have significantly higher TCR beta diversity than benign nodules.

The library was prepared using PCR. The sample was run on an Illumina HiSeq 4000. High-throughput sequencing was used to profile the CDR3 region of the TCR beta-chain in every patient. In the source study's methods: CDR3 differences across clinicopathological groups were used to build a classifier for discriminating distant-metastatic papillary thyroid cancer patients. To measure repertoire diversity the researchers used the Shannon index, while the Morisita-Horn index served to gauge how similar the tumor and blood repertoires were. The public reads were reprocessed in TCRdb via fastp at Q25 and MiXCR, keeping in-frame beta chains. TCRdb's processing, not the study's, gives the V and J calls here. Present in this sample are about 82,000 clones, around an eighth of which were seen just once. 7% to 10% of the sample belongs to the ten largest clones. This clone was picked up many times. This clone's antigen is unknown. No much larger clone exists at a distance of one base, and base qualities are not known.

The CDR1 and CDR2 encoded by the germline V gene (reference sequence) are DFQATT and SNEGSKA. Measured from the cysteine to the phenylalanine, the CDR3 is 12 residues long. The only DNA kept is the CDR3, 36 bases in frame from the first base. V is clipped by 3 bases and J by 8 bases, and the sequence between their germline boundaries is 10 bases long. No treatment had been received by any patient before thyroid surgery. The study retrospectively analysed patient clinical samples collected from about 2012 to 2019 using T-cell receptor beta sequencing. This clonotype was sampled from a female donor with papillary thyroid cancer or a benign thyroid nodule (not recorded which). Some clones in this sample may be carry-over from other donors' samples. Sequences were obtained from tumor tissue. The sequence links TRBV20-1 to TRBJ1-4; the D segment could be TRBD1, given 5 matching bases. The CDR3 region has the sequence CSARAGREKLFF. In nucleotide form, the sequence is TGCAGTGCTAGGGCAGGGAGGGAAAAACTGTTTTTT.